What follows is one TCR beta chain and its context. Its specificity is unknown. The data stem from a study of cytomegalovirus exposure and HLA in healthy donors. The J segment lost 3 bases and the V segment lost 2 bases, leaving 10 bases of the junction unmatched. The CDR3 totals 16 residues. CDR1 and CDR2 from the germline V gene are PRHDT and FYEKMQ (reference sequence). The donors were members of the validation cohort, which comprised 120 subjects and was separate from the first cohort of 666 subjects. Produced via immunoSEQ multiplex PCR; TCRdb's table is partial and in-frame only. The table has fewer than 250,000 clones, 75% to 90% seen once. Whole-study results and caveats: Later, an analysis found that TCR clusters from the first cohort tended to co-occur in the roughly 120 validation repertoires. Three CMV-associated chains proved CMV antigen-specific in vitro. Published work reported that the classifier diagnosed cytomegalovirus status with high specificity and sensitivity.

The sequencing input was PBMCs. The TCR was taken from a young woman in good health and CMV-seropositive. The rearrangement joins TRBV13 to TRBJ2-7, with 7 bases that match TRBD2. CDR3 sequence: CASSLRLSGDHYEQYF. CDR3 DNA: TGTGCCAGCAGCTTAAGGCTAAGCGGGGATCACTACGAGCAGTACTTC. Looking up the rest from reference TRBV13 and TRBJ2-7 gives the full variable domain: AAGVIQSPRHLIKEKRETATLKCYPIPRHDTVYWYQQGPGQDPQFLISFYEKMQSDKGSIPDRFSAQQFSDYHSELNMSSLELGDSALYFCASSLRLSGDHYEQYFGPGTRLTVT.